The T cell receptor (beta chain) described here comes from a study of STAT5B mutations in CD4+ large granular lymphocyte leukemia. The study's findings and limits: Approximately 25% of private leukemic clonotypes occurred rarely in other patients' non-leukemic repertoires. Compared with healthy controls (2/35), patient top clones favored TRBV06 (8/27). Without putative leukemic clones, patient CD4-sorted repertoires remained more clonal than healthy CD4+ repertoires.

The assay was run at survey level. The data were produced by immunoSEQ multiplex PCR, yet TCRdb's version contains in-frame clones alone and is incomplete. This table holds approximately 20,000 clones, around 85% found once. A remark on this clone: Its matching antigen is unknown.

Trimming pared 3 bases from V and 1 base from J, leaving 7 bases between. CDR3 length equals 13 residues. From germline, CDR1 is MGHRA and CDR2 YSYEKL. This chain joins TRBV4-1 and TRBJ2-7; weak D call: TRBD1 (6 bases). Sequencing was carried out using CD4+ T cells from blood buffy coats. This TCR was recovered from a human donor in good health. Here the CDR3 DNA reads TGCGCCAGCAGCCACGGACAGTCCTACGAGCAGTACTTC. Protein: CASSHGQSYEQYF.